This T cell receptor (beta chain) comes out of a study of cytomegalovirus exposure and HLA in healthy donors. Study context: Most genotyped donors, around four fifths of about 400, had Caucasian-associated genetic ancestry. Points from the study as a whole: Equally common other TCR beta chains were less clonally expanded than HLA-associated ones, a later analysis found. Most TCR sequences proved rare, with some public TCRs found in many donors. The HLA-A and HLA-B alleles of most subjects were reportedly predicted accurately from TCR beta sequences.

This PCR relied on a set of 60 Vbeta primers and 13 Jbeta primers. Sequenced by immunoSEQ multiplex PCR; TCRdb stores in-frame clones only, minus some. The sample carries around 170,000 clones, roughly four fifths recorded once. Comments on this clone: The antigen is undetermined.

The sequence came from a man aged 18 to 30 in good health and CMV-seronegative. Sequenced input: PBMCs.

The CDR3 sequence: CASSQVKQGDTQYF. Written as DNA, the CDR3 is TGCGCCAGCAGCCAGGTAAAACAGGGAGATACGCAGTATTTT. The V call is TRBV4-1, the J call TRBJ2-3; TRBD1 is a possible D gene (6 bases). Germline-derived CDR1 and CDR2 are MGHRA and YSYEKL. The CDR3 contains 14 residues. V was pared by 3 bases and J by 5 bases, with 12 bases between.